The text below deals with one T cell receptor (beta chain). These data belong to a study of blood T cell repertoires in COVID-19. Study background: Sites in the United States, Italy and Spain provided acute and convalescent COVID-19 samples. T cells, B-cell-depleted T cells, or PBMCs provided the cDNA or gDNA that served as material.

Original handling: Cell counts per sample came from amplifying reference gene primers. The assay was immunoSEQ multiplex PCR, and TCRdb's table has in-frame clones only and misses some. V, J and clone size derive from that table, while D and trimming were established from the DNA sequence. Here the sample spans about 49,000 clones, 90% to 95% being singletons. The sequence was collected from a human donor in a cohort sampled during active COVID-19. The specimen sequenced was peripheral blood.

This CDR3 reads CASSLARGKLFF. The CDR3 DNA sequence: TGTGCCAGCAGTTTAGCGAGAGGGAAACTGTTTTTT. The chain is built from TRBV12-3 or TRBV12-4 and TRBJ1-4, with no clear D. This CDR3 is built from 12 residues. Trimming shortened V by 0 bases and J by 11 bases, and 7 bases separated the two germline ends.